This T cell receptor (beta chain) was profiled in a study of esophageal squamous cell carcinoma under preoperative chemotherapy (dated by TCRdb to 2017 to 2018). Study-wide context: The study profiled TCR repertoires of both peripheral blood T cells and tumor-infiltrating lymphocytes. A handful of patients with primary esophageal squamous cell carcinoma made up the cohort. The study examined the effect of paclitaxel-nedaplatin chemotherapy on T-cell receptor repertoires in patients with esophageal squamous cell carcinoma. Repertoires were compared between samples taken before and after paclitaxel-nedaplatin therapy.

Summary of the overall study and its limitations: After chemotherapy, TCR diversity rose significantly in peripheral T cells, but this increase was not seen in tumor-infiltrating lymphocytes. Clonotype frequencies shifted immediately and substantially under paclitaxel-nedaplatin therapy, and abundant clones were more likely to contract than to amplify. Post-treatment tumor-infiltrating lymphocytes appeared partly derived from peripheral T cells migrating into the tumor, not solely from local clonal changes. A small cohort was used, with only four or five patients with esophageal squamous cell carcinoma being analyzed.

Interpreted using the paper, the time point label stands for: before preoperative PTX-NDP chemotherapy. Paclitaxel-nedaplatin was administered to patients as preoperative chemotherapy before surgery. The library was produced with PCR. TCRdb lists the instrument as HiSeq X Ten. TCR repertoires were characterized by high-throughput sequencing. TCRdb reprocessing: public reads trimmed at Q25 with fastp, clones called with MiXCR, in-frame beta chains kept. All rows with the same CDR3 protein become a single entry with the most common DNA and genes. For this sample there are approximately 15,000 distinct CDR3 sequences; less than 65% appear just once. Of the sample, around 49% is held by the ten largest clones. A note on this clonotype: Its antigen specificity is not known. One junction end does not reproduce the germline sequence, and a read error may be involved.

The CDR3 runs 15 residues from the cysteine to the phenylalanine. The read is trimmed to its CDR3 DNA, 45 bases read in frame from base 1. CDR1 MNHNS and CDR2 SASEGT are derived from the germline V gene. Recombination joined TRBV6-1 with TRBJ2-6; 7 middle bases align to TRBD2. This receptor was identified in a human donor with esophageal squamous cell carcinoma. The donor label of this sample is uncertain. Collection of the sample occurred from a patient given preoperative chemotherapy. In nucleotides, the sequence is TGTGCCAGCAGTGGTTTAGCGGGCCGGGCCAACGTGCAGTCTTTC. Its amino acids are CASSGLAGRANVQSF.